This is a list of T cell receptor beta chains from one sample in a study of T cell responses to AZD1222 COVID-19 vaccine. Using immunoSEQ multiplex PCR, the repertoire was profiled, and TCRdb retains in-frame clones only, with some absent. The table has about 100,000 clones, 88% seen once. The starting material was peripheral blood, obtained on day 0 of AZD1222 vaccination. The receptor source for this set is an adult in good health. Both conserved end residues are part of each CDR3. A D gene is named only where the DNA matches it firmly. Size values are once, few and many counts, or a class for expanded clones, and some rows have none.

abundance,d_gene,j_gene,v_gene,CDR3aa,CDR3nt
NA,NA,TRBJ2-7,TRBV19,CASSMGNEQYF,TGTGCCAGTAGTATGGGGAACGAGCAGTACTTC
NA,NA,TRBJ2-3,TRBV7-9,CASSLQHTDTQYF,TGTGCCAGCAGCCTGCAACACACAGATACGCAGTATTTT
NA,NA,TRBJ2-3,TRBV14,CASSRANTQYF,TGTGCCAGCAGCCGAGCTAATACGCAGTATTTT
NA,TRBD2,TRBJ2-2,TRBV3-1/TRBV3-2,CASSPHAGGSNTGELFF,TGTGCCAGCAGCCCCCATGCGGGAGGATCTAACACCGGGGAGCTGTTTTTT
NA,TRBD2,TRBJ2-3,TRBV6-4,CASSESGLAGGLSTDTQYF,TGTGCCAGCAGTGAATCGGGACTAGCGGGAGGATTAAGCACAGATACGCAGTATTTT
NA,NA,TRBJ1-2,TRBV7-5,CARSSPLHGYTF,TGTGCCAGAAGCTCCCCCCTACACGGCTACACCTTC
NA,NA,TRBJ2-3,TRBV4-3,CASSQLGPPTDTQYF,TGCGCCAGCAGCCAACTAGGGCCCCCCACAGATACGCAGTATTTT
NA,TRBD1,TRBJ2-7,TRBV7-2,CASRAGQATYEQYF,TGTGCCAGCAGAGCCGGACAGGCGACCTACGAGCAGTACTTC
NA,NA,TRBJ2-7,TRBV24-1,CATSDGASYEQYF,TGTGCCACCAGTGATGGGGCCTCCTACGAGCAGTACTTC
NA,TRBD2,TRBJ2-1,TRBV27,CASRFLADSYNEQFF,TGTGCCAGCAGGTTTCTAGCGGACTCCTACAATGAGCAGTTCTTC
NA,TRBD1,TRBJ1-2,TRBV2,CASRPRTGYGYTF,TGTGCCAGCAGACCTCGGACAGGCTATGGCTACACCTTC
NA,NA,TRBJ1-1,TRBV7-2,CASTLGGRGWNTEAFF,TGTGCCAGCACCTTGGGGGGACGGGGATGGAACACTGAAGCTTTCTTT
NA,TRBD2,TRBJ2-1,TRBV7-7,CASSQGLAGGDEQFF,TGTGCCAGCAGCCAAGGACTAGCGGGAGGGGATGAGCAGTTCTTC
NA,NA,TRBJ1-1,TRBV18,CASSPLGSLNTEAFF,TGTGCCAGCTCACCACTGGGCAGCTTGAACACTGAAGCTTTCTTT
NA,TRBD2,TRBJ2-5,TRBV3-1/TRBV3-2,CASSRMAGGPGETQYF,TGTGCCAGCAGCCGGATGGCGGGAGGGCCGGGCGAGACCCAGTACTTC
NA,NA,TRBJ1-2,TRBV20-1,CSASPGVFYGYTF,TGCAGTGCTAGTCCAGGGGTGTTCTATGGCTACACCTTC
NA,NA,TRBJ1-3,TRBV5-3,CARSSPQRLPSGNTIYF,TGTGCCAGAAGCTCGCCACAAAGACTTCCCTCTGGAAACACCATATATTTT
NA,NA,TRBJ1-1,TRBV13,CASSSRSYGTEAFF,TGTGCCAGCAGCTCACGGAGTTATGGAACTGAAGCTTTCTTT
NA,NA,TRBJ2-1,TRBV2,CASRMQGFEQFF,TGTGCCAGCAGAATGCAGGGGTTTGAGCAGTTCTTC
NA,TRBD1,TRBJ2-1,TRBV18,CASSPGTGSYNEQFF,TGTGCCAGCTCACCCGGGACAGGGTCATACAATGAGCAGTTCTTC
NA,TRBD1,TRBJ1-2,TRBV12-5,CASGTGRSYGYTF,TGTGCGTCGGGGACAGGTCGCTCCTATGGCTACACCTTC
NA,NA,TRBJ1-5,TRBV28,CASSLGTGYSQPQHF,TGTGCCAGCAGTTTGGGAACAGGGTATTCTCAGCCCCAGCATTTT
NA,NA,TRBJ1-2,TRBV11-3,CASSRRGGGYTF,TGTGCCAGCAGCCGTCGAGGGGGAGGCTACACCTTC
NA,NA,TRBJ1-3,TRBV15,CATSRDLGAAGNTIYF,TGTGCCACCAGCAGAGATCTGGGGGCGGCTGGAAACACCATATATTTT
NA,NA,TRBJ1-2,TRBV2,CASSEGSNYGYTF,TGTGCCAGCAGTGAAGGGAGCAACTATGGCTACACCTTC
NA,NA,TRBJ2-1,TRBV6-2/TRBV6-3,CASSPYNEQFF,TGTGCCAGCAGCCCGTATAATGAGCAGTTCTTC
NA,NA,TRBJ1-5,TRBV28,CASSFLVSRNRANQPQHF,TGTGCCAGCAGTTTCCTCGTAAGTCGAAACAGGGCGAATCAGCCCCAGCATTTT
once,NA,TRBJ2-7,TRBV7-2,CASSTRKRTYEQYF,TGTGCCAGCAGCACCCGAAAGCGGACTTACGAGCAGTACTTC
NA,NA,TRBJ2-5,TRBV15,CATSRDGLETQYF,TGTGCCACCAGCAGAGATGGACTAGAGACCCAGTACTTC
NA,NA,TRBJ2-6,TRBV2,CASSPRGASAGANVLTF,TGTGCCAGCAGTCCAAGGGGGGCCTCCGCTGGGGCCAACGTCCTGACTTTC
NA,TRBD1,TRBJ1-1,TRBV6-2/TRBV6-3,CASSYPPQGTGSLNTEAFF,TGTGCCAGCAGTTACCCCCCCCAAGGGACAGGGTCCTTGAACACTGAAGCTTTCTTT
NA,NA,TRBJ1-3,TRBV19,CATLERRVGSGNTIYF,TGTGCCACCTTAGAGCGCAGGGTGGGATCTGGAAACACCATATATTTT
once,NA,TRBJ1-1,TRBV5-6,CASTEDLRDTEAFF,TGTGCCAGCACTGAGGACCTTAGGGACACTGAAGCTTTCTTT
NA,NA,TRBJ1-1,TRBV30,CAWSGVEGSEAFF,TGTGCCTGGAGTGGGGTAGAGGGCTCTGAAGCTTTCTTT